Below, 17 T cell receptor beta chains from the same sample are listed, as sequenced in a study of OX40 agonist ivuxolimab in advanced cancers. Using immunoSEQ multiplex PCR, the repertoire was profiled, and TCRdb retains in-frame clones only, with some absent. The sample contains some 44,000 clones, 80% of which appear only once. Sequences were derived from CD4+ or CD8+ T cells sorted from blood, sampled in a trial of the OX40 agonist ivuxolimab. The source of these receptors is an adult with an advanced solid tumor such as melanoma, head and neck, liver or kidney cancer.

The rearrangement joins TRBV15 to TRBJ2-7, with unresolved D. Looked up from germline, CDR1 is LNHNV and CDR2 is YYDKDF (reference sequence). V lost 3 bases to trimming and J lost 3 bases, with 12 bases between them. The CDR3 extends over 14 amino acids. CDR3 in amino acids: CATSSPPTDYEQYF. The DNA for the CDR3 is TGTGCCACCAGCAGCCCCCCCACTGACTACGAGCAGTACTTC.

The chain joins TRBV4-1 to TRBJ1-2; possibly TRBD1 for D (6 bases). The CDR3 runs 14 residues. Germline lookup yields CDR1 MGHRA and CDR2 YSYEKL. V was clipped by 1 base and J by 5 bases, with 11 bases between them. In DNA form, the CDR3 reads TGCGCCAGCAGCCAAGTACAGGGTTGGTATGGCTACACCTTC. Its protein is CASSQVQGWYGYTF.

A note on this clone: At one end, the junction sequence differs from germline, possibly due to a read error. The chain links TRBV6-5 to TRBJ2-2; D is unclear. The CDR3 has 12 residues. Germline CDR1 and CDR2: MNHEY and SVGAGI. DNA for the CDR3: TGTGCCAGCAGCTACTTGACCGGGGAGCTGTTTTTT. Protein: CASSYLTGELFF.

The chain is built from TRBV23-1 and TRBJ1-5; D is unclear. TRBV23-1 is marked as an open reading frame, function uncertain. Between the trimmed V and J ends, which lost 0 bases and 6 bases, there was a span of 15 bases. The CDR3 has 16 amino acids. CDR3 coding DNA: TGCGCCAGCAGTCAATCTGAGCTTTGTATAAGTCAGCCCCAGCATTTT. Protein product: CASSQSELCISQPQHF.

The chain has TRBV7-9 and TRBJ2-2; 11 bases map to TRBD2. CDR1 is SEHNR and CDR2 is FQNEAQ in the germline V gene (reference sequence). V trimming: 6 bases; J trimming: 4 bases; junction bases outside the gene matches: 4. This CDR3 spans 15 amino acids. CDR3 nucleotides: TGTGCCAGCAGGCGACTAGCGGGGACCACCGGGGAGCTGTTTTTT. This codes for CASRRLAGTTGELFF. The complete variable domain, with remaining parts taken from reference TRBV7-9 and TRBJ2-2, reads DTGVSQNPRHKITKRGQNVTFRCDPISEHNRLYWYRQTLGQGPEFLTYFQNEAQLEKSRLLSDRFSAERPKGSFSTLEIQRTEQGDSAMYLCASRRLAGTTGELFFGEGSRLTVL.

V and J are TRBV5-4 and TRBJ2-2; D is uncertain. CDR1 is SGHNT, CDR2 YYREEE, per germline (reference sequence). The CDR3 extends over 16 amino acids. Between the trimmed V and J ends, which lost 4 bases and 4 bases, there was a span of 17 bases. CDR3 residues: CASSPPWALSTGELFF. Here the CDR3 DNA reads TGTGCCAGCAGCCCGCCGTGGGCCCTCAGCACCGGGGAGCTGTTTTTT.

The V gene is TRBV11-2, the J gene TRBJ1-1; possible D gene TRBD1, 5 bases. The CDR3 totals 16 residues. Trimming left V 3 bases short and J 3 bases short, with 17 bases between. The germline CDR1 and CDR2 sequences are SGHAT and FQNNGV. CDR3 DNA sequence: TGTGCCAGCAGCTTTGGACGGGACTGGGCGGACACTGAAGCTTTCTTT. Its translation: CASSFGRDWADTEAFF. The whole variable domain, remainder taken from reference TRBV11-2 and TRBJ1-1, is EAGVAQSPRYKIIEKRQSVAFWCNPISGHATLYWYQQILGQGPKLLIQFQNNGVVDDSQLPKDRFSAERLKGVDSTLKIQPAKLEDSAVYLCASSFGRDWADTEAFFGQGTRLTVV.

J is TRBJ2-1 and V is TRBV18; a weak D match, TRBD1 (5 bases). The CDR3 has 14 amino acids. Germline assignment: CDR1 KGHSH and CDR2 LQKENI. V shed 5 bases and J shed 4 bases, with 12 bases lying between them. The CDR3 nucleotides are TGTGCCAGCTCAAGATGGGGCGCATACAATGAGCAGTTCTTC. Translated, it gives CASSRWGAYNEQFF.

A few counts support this clone. The rearrangement links TRBV18 to TRBJ2-1; 10 positions agree with TRBD2. CDR1 is KGHSH and CDR2 is LQKENI in the germline V gene. The CDR3 has 15 amino acids. V gave up 3 bases and J gave up 10 bases; unmatched junction bases: 9. The CDR3 region has the DNA TGTGCCAGCTCACCCGGACTAGCGGCACAAGGGGAGCAGTTCTTC. Amino acid sequence: CASSPGLAAQGEQFF. Complete variable domain (other parts from reference TRBV18 and TRBJ2-1): NAGVMQNPRHLVRRRGQEARLRCSPMKGHSHVYWYRQLPEEGLKFMVYLQKENIIDESGMPKERFSAEFPKEGPSILRIQQVVRGDSAAYFCASSPGLAAQGEQFFGPGTRLTVL.

The chain links TRBV2 to TRBJ2-5, with D unresolved. V lost 4 bases to trimming and J lost 4 bases, with 4 bases between them. The CDR3 contains 11 residues. Germline values: CDR1 SNHLY, CDR2 FYNNEI. CDR3 loop: CASSVRETQYF. The CDR3 DNA follows: TGTGCCAGCAGTGTCAGAGAGACCCAGTACTTC.

V usage is TRBV10-3 and J usage is TRBJ1-1; tentatively, D is TRBD1 (5 bases). Germline CDR1 and CDR2: ENHRY and SYGVKD. The CDR3 length is 12 residues. Trimming took 8 bases from V and 3 from J, leaving 10 bases between them. As DNA, the CDR3 is TGTGCCATCGGTCCAGGGTACACTGAAGCTTTCTTT. It yields the protein CAIGPGYTEAFF.

The rearrangement uses TRBV9 and TRBJ1-2, with D unclear. Germline loops: CDR1 SGDLS, CDR2 YYNGEE. The CDR3 is 11 amino acids. V lost 4 bases, J lost 2 bases, and 3 bases lay in between. The CDR3 DNA reads as TGTGCCAGCAGCAACAACTATGGCTACACCTTC. The encoded protein is CASSNNYGYTF. The complete variable domain, with remaining parts taken from reference TRBV9 and TRBJ1-2, reads DSGVTQTPKHLITATGQRVTLRCSPRSGDLSVYWYQQSLDQGLQFLIQYYNGEERAKGNILERFSAQQFPDLHSELNLSSLELGDSALYFCASSNNYGYTFGSGTRLTVV.

This clone was detected only once. This chain uses TRBV30 with TRBJ1-6, with TRBD1 as a possible D gene (6 bases). The V gene's germline CDR1 is GTSNPN and CDR2 SVGIG (reference sequence). V lost 6 bases and J 5 bases, leaving 11 bases between the germline ends. The CDR3 contains 13 residues. The CDR3 DNA reads as TGTGCCTGTTCGACAGGCAATAATTCACCCCTCCACTTT. It specifies CACSTGNNSPLHF.

The V and J genes are TRBV18 and TRBJ2-7; D might be TRBD2 (6 bases). CDR1 is KGHSH and CDR2 is LQKENI in the germline V gene. V dropped 2 bases and J dropped 2 bases, with 10 bases sitting between them. This CDR3 spans 14 amino acids. CDR3 coding DNA: TGTGCCAGCTCACCAACTAGCTTACCCTACGAGCAGTACTTC. The encoded protein is CASSPTSLPYEQYF. The full variable domain, completed using reference TRBV18 and TRBJ2-7, is NAGVMQNPRHLVRRRGQEARLRCSPMKGHSHVYWYRQLPEEGLKFMVYLQKENIIDESGMPKERFSAEFPKEGPSILRIQQVVRGDSAAYFCASSPTSLPYEQYFGPGTRLTVT.

This chain joins TRBV4-1 and TRBJ2-6; 8 nucleotides align to TRBD1. Germline-derived CDR1 and CDR2 are MGHRA and YSYEKL. V was clipped by 0 bases and J by 0 bases; unmatched bases: 7. The CDR3 extends over 19 amino acids. CDR3 region: CASSQDNHRGTSGANVLTF. In DNA form, the CDR3 reads TGCGCCAGCAGCCAAGATAACCACAGGGGGACCTCTGGGGCCAACGTCCTGACTTTC.

The V call is TRBV9, the J call TRBJ2-2; D is ambiguous. The CDR3 loop spans 16 amino acids. Trimming pared 1 base from V and 2 bases from J, leaving 12 bases between. Germline CDR1 reads SGDLS; CDR2 reads YYNGEE. The CDR3 bases are TGTGCCAGCAGCGTATTAAGTTCAAGTAACACCGGGGAGCTGTTTTTT. It specifies CASSVLSSSNTGELFF.

The chain links TRBV7-2 to TRBJ1-4; TRBD1 might be the D (5 bases). Looked up from germline, CDR1 is SGHTA and CDR2 is FQGNSA. This CDR3 is 19 amino acids long. Trimming took off 5 bases at V and 3 bases at J, with 25 bases between the two ends. CDR3 loop: CASSHRPQGREVPNEKLFF. CDR3 in DNA: TGTGCCAGCAGCCACCGGCCCCAGGGCAGGGAAGTTCCTAATGAAAAACTGTTTTTT. Filled out from reference TRBV7-2 and TRBJ1-4, the complete variable domain reads GAGVSQSPSNKVTEKGKDVELRCDPISGHTALYWYRQSLGQGLEFLIYFQGNSAPDKSGLPSDRFSAERTGGSVSTLTIQRTQQEDSAVYLCASSHRPQGREVPNEKLFFGSGTQLSVL.